This record concerns one T cell receptor (beta chain) sequence. The antigen this receptor binds is unknown. Base qualities are not provided; no much larger clone lies one nucleotide away. A second Seattle source provided samples from volunteer blood donors who had recovered from COVID-19. The collaborating institutions used their own protocols to collect whole blood in K2EDTA tubes. For TCRbeta analysis, collaborators shipped samples as frozen whole blood, isolated PBMCs, or DNA extracted from either of those sample types. These data originate in a study of blood T cell repertoires in COVID-19 (dated by TCRdb to between 2020 and 2021). About the full investigation: Collaborator samples came from the United States, Italy and Spain and covered acute and convalescent phases of COVID-19. The prospective study material was composed of cDNA or gDNA derived from T cells, B-cell-depleted T cells, or PBMCs. Deeply sampled blood TCRbeta repertoires from subjects exposed to, actively infected with, or recovered from COVID-19 were included in the dataset. The repertoires were released in a freely available public database meant as a resource for research on the immune response to SARS-CoV-2. The samples were drawn from the first 160 participants of the ongoing ImmuneRACE study and from about 1,200 subjects provided by 6 global collaborators. Nearly every sample came with metadata listing a de-identified subject ID, COVID-19 status, age in years and sex. Where HLA class I and class II types were available, the types were taken from metadata supplied by the sample provider, not from assay-based typing.

Compared with germline, V lacks 0 bases and J lacks 6 bases; bases without a gene match: 4. CDR1 and CDR2, per the germline V gene, are LGHNA and YNFKEQ. From the cysteine through the phenylalanine, the CDR3 covers 15 amino acids. Just the 45-base CDR3 DNA is kept, in frame starting at base 1. TCRbeta CDR3 regions were amplified from genomic DNA using the immunoSEQ Assay, a bias-controlled multiplex PCR. Per the authors' processing: Within the assay, amplification of reference gene primers was used to estimate how many nucleated cells each sample contained. Sequence reads were collapsed and filtered to measure the absolute abundance of every unique TCRbeta CDR3 rearrangement. Productive Simpson clonality was computed per sample as the square root of Simpson's diversity index over productive rearrangements. TCRdb carries this immuneACCESS record with in-frame sequences only. Its versions omit some clonotypes, under half of them owing to an unresolved V gene in the studies checked, with the rest unexplained. D and trimming come from the DNA, and the V and J calls and clone size come from that table. For this sample the table gives about 190,000 clones, of which around nine tenths were detected only once. The top ten hold 5.5% to 7% of the sample.

Broad study findings and their caveats: The amount of clinical and demographic metadata varied by source and participant and was provided uncurated.

The sequenced sample consisted of peripheral blood. The source of this sequence is a middle-aged woman who had recovered from COVID-19. The V and J segments used are TRBV4-2 and TRBJ1-2; 10 middle bases align to TRBD1. In nucleotides, the sequence is TGTGCCAGCAGCCAAGAATTCGGACAGGGGGATGGCTACACCTTC. This sequence encodes CASSQEFGQGDGYTF.